The rows below give T cell receptor beta chains drawn from one sample of a study of Graves' ophthalmopathy and Graves' hyperthyroidism. Each CDR3 protein is one row after TCRdb ran MiXCR on the multiplex PCR reads. Of about 390,000 distinct CDR3 sequences in the sample, roughly a sixth were seen once. Sequencing was carried out using peripheral blood. The source is an adult woman with stable Graves' hyperthyroidism. CDR3s include the opening cysteine and the closing phenylalanine or tryptophan. The D gene is left open where the match is weak. Size is omitted from some rows. Given values are once, few, many or a class for expanded clones.

d_call,j_call,v_call,clone_size,cdr3_aa,cdr3_nt
NA,TRBJ1-2,TRBV2,NA,CASPGQTYGYTF,TGTGCCAGCCCGGGACAAACCTATGGCTACACCTTC
NA,TRBJ1-3,TRBV7-2,NA,CASSLDPRATIYF,TGTGCCAGCAGCTTAGACCCCAGAGCCACCATATATTTT
NA,TRBJ1-3,TRBV20-1,many,CSARLAGRLRNTIYF,TGCAGTGCTAGGTTGGCGGGGAGGTTAAGAAACACCATATATTTT
TRBD2,TRBJ2-7,TRBV7-2,many,CASSFSGLSSYEQYF,TGTGCCAGCAGCTTTAGCGGGCTAAGCTCCTACGAGCAGTACTTC
NA,TRBJ1-2,TRBV12-3/TRBV12-4,many,CASSQNRGGGLYGYTF,TGTGCCAGCAGTCAAAACAGAGGAGGCGGACTCTATGGCTACACCTTC
NA,TRBJ2-7,TRBV6-2/TRBV6-3,many,CASRKTEQSLRLNEQYF,TGTGCCAGCAGAAAAACGGAACAGTCTCTCCGACTGAACGAGCAGTACTTC
NA,TRBJ1-1,TRBV29-1,many,CSVRPRREAFF,TGCAGCGTCCGACCACGGCGAGAGGCTTTCTTT
TRBD2,TRBJ2-5,TRBV7-9,many,CASSPGLAGGIGDWEETQYF,TGTGCCAGCAGCCCGGGACTAGCGGGAGGAATAGGCGATTGGGAAGAGACCCAGTACTTC
TRBD2,TRBJ2-7,TRBV4-1,few,CASSQHGTSYEQYF,TGCGCCAGCAGCCAGCACGGGACTAGCTACGAGCAGTACTTC
TRBD2,TRBJ2-7,TRBV5-1,many,CASSTHPTSVYEQYF,TGCGCCAGCAGCACTCACCCGACTAGCGTCTACGAGCAGTACTTC
NA,TRBJ1-6,TRBV7-2,many,CASSLVQGTNSPLHF,TGTGCCAGCAGCTTAGTTCAGGGGACGAATTCACCCCTCCACTTT
TRBD1,TRBJ2-7,TRBV7-9,few,CASSPWDRAWEQYF,TGTGCCAGCAGCCCATGGGACAGGGCTTGGGAGCAGTACTTC
TRBD1,TRBJ1-1,TRBV11-2,NA,CASSHTRQGGGRSPEACF,TGTGCCAGCAGCCACACCAGACAGGGAGGAGGTCGAAGCCCTGAAGCTTGCTTT
TRBD1,TRBJ1-2,TRBV28,many,CASSFSTGGLTGYTF,TGTGCCAGCAGTTTTAGTACAGGGGGCCTTACGGGCTACACCTTC
NA,TRBJ2-2,TRBV5-1,many,CASSSRLVDTGELFF,TGCGCCAGCAGCTCGCGTCTAGTTGACACCGGGGAGCTGTTTTTT
TRBD2,TRBJ2-7,TRBV3-1,many,CASSHRTTRLAGDSYEQYF,TGTGCCAGCAGCCACCGGACGACTCGACTAGCGGGAGACTCCTACGAGCAGTACTTC
TRBD2,TRBJ2-2,TRBV7-8,many,CASSGFGAGGTGELFF,TGTGCCAGCAGCGGATTTGGGGCGGGGGGCACCGGGGAGCTGTTTTTT
NA,TRBJ1-6,TRBV20-1,NA,CSARDLPGGSSYNSPLHF,TGCAGTGCTAGAGATCTTCCTGGGGGGAGCTCCTATAATTCACCCCTCCACTTT
TRBD2,TRBJ2-2,TRBV12-3/TRBV12-4,many,CASSPGTSGTLDGELFF,TGTGCCAGCAGTCCCGGGACTAGCGGGACTTTAGACGGGGAGCTGTTTTTT
TRBD1,TRBJ1-1,TRBV5-1,NA,CASSYGTGGAFF,TGCGCCAGCAGCTATGGGACAGGTGGAGCTTTCTTT
TRBD1,TRBJ1-2,TRBV28,many,CASSSLGTVYGYTF,TGTGCCAGCAGTTCCCTCGGGACAGTCTATGGCTACACCTTC
NA,TRBJ2-7,TRBV6-2/TRBV6-3,NA,CASSYSLRRNHLKSYEQYF,TGTGCCAGCAGTTACTCCTTGCGTCGAAACCACCTAAAATCCTACGAGCAGTACTTC
NA,TRBJ2-6,TRBV3-1,many,CASSIRSAGANVLTF,TGTGCCAGCAGCATCCGGTCTGCCGGGGCCAACGTCCTGACTTTC
NA,TRBJ2-7,TRBV12-3/TRBV12-4,NA,CASSPGIGALDQYF,TGTGCCAGCAGTCCCGGGATAGGGGCCCTCGATCAGTACTTC
TRBD1,TRBJ2-7,TRBV29-1,many,CSVRDRGRLEQYF,TGCAGCGTGCGGGACAGGGGGCGATTAGAGCAGTACTTC
TRBD1,TRBJ2-2,TRBV9,NA,CASSEPRTGGAIGELFF,TGTGCCAGCAGCGAACCGAGGACAGGGGGCGCCATCGGGGAGCTGTTTTTT
NA,TRBJ2-7,TRBV2,many,CASSDETALLEQYF,TGTGCCAGCAGTGATGAGACAGCCCTTTTGGAGCAGTACTTC
TRBD2,TRBJ2-7,TRBV3-1,few,CASSSSGIRDEQYF,TGTGCCAGCAGCTCTAGCGGGATTCGTGACGAGCAGTACTTC
NA,TRBJ1-4,TRBV28,few,CASRTANEKLFF,TGTGCCAGCAGGACAGCAAATGAAAAACTGTTTTTT
TRBD2,TRBJ2-7,TRBV18,few,CASSPRSGGPSTEQYF,TGTGCCAGCTCGCCCAGATCGGGAGGGCCTTCTACCGAGCAGTACTTC
NA,TRBJ2-6,TRBV28,many,CASSWVVSGANVLTF,TGTGCCAGCAGTTGGGTGGTCTCTGGGGCCAACGTCCTGACTTTC
TRBD2,TRBJ2-5,TRBV20-1,many,CSASGTIEKKTQYF,TGCAGTGCTAGCGGGACTATTGAGAAAAAGACCCAGTACTTC
NA,TRBJ1-1,TRBV6-5,many,CASPPRILDLNTEAFF,TGTGCCAGCCCCCCGCGGATTCTAGATTTGAACACTGAAGCTTTCTTT
NA,TRBJ2-2,TRBV5-5,few,CASSLYGTQNTGELFF,TGTGCCAGCAGCTTGTACGGGACTCAGAACACCGGGGAGCTGTTTTTT
NA,TRBJ1-2,TRBV19,many,CASMGRHGYTF,TGTGCCAGTATGGGAAGGCATGGCTACACCTTC
NA,TRBJ1-5,TRBV19,many,CASSTHREGQPQHF,TGTGCCAGTAGTACTCACAGGGAAGGCCAGCCCCAGCATTTT
NA,TRBJ1-5,TRBV28,many,CASSLLDRLAVDQPQHF,TGTGCCAGCAGTTTACTGGACAGACTTGCCGTCGATCAGCCCCAGCATTTT
TRBD1,TRBJ2-5,TRBV19,many,CASSNGQGAVETQYF,TGTGCCAGTAGTAACGGACAGGGGGCGGTTGAGACCCAGTACTTC
TRBD2,TRBJ2-7,TRBV14,many,CASRTSGTYYEQYF,TGTGCCAGCAGGACTAGCGGGACTTACTACGAGCAGTACTTC
NA,TRBJ1-6,TRBV12-5,many,CASGTGRDYNSPLHF,TGTGCTAGTGGGACCGGGAGAGACTATAATTCACCCCTCCACTTT
NA,TRBJ2-7,TRBV6-7,NA,CARSGLRDRTYEQYF,TGTGCCAGGTCAGGGCTGCGGGACCGTACCTACGAGCAGTACTTC
NA,TRBJ2-2,TRBV2,many,CASRGTPAKGGELFF,TGTGCCAGCAGGGGGACTCCCGCAAAGGGCGGGGAGCTGTTTTTT